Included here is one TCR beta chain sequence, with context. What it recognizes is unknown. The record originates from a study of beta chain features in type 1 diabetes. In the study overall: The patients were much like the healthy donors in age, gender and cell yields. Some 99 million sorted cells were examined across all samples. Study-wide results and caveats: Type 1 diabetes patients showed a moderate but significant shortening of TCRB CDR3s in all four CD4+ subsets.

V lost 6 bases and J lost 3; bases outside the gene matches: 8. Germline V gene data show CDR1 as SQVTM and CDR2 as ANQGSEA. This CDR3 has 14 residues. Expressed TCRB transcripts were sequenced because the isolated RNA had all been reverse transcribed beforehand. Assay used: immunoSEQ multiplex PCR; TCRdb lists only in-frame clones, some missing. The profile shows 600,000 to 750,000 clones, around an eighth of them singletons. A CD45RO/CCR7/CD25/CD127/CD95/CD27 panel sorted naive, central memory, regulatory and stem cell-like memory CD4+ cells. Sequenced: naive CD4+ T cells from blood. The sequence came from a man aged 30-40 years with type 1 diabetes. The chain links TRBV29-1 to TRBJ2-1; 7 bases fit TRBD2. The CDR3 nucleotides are TGCAGCGTCGGCCGGGACTACCACTACAATGAGCAGTTCTTC. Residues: CSVGRDYHYNEQFF.